The sequence of this T cell receptor (beta chain) was determined in a study of metastatic and nonmetastatic thyroid tumors. The entire patient cohort was treatment-naive prior to thyroid surgery. This clone was seen many times. The target antigen is unknown. Germline V gene sequence: CDR1 SQVTM, CDR2 ANQGSEA. The CDR3 is made up of 16 amino acids. V was clipped by 6 bases and J by 0 bases, with 21 bases between them. Study findings and constraints: Malignant thyroid tumors reportedly exceeded benign nodules significantly in TCR beta diversity, with the difference appearing in blood and tumor.

MiXCR reprocessed the PCR reads for TCRdb. This table holds around 37,000 clones, roughly 20% found once. Sequenced input: blood. This sequence was found in a female donor with papillary thyroid cancer or a benign thyroid nodule (not recorded which). Some clones in this sample may be carry-over from other donors' samples. The V gene is TRBV29-1, the J gene TRBJ2-7; possibly TRBD1 for D (8 bases). The CDR3 DNA follows: TGCAGCGTAGCAGGGGGCTTGCGGGAGACCTCCTACGAGCAGTACTTC. This gives the protein CSVAGGLRETSYEQYF.